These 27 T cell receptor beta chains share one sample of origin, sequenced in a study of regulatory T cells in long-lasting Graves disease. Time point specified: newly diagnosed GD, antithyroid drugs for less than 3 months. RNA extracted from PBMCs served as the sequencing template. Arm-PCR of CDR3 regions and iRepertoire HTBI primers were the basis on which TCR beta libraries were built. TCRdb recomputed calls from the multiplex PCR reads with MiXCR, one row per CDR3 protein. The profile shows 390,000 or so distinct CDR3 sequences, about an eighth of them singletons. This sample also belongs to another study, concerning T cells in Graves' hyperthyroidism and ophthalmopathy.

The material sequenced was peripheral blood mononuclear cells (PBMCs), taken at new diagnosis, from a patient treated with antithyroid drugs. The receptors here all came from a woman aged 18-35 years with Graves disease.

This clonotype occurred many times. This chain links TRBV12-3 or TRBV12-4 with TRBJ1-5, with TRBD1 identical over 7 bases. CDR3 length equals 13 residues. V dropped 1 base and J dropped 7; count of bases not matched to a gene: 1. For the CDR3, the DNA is TGTGCCAGCAGTTTAGGGACAGGACAGCCCCAGCATTTT. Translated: CASSLGTGQPQHF.

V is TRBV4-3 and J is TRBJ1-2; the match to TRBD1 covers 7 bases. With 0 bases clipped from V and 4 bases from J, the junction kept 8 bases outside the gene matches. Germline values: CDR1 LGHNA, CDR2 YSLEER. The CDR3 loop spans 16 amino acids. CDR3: CASSQDGQVLFYGYTF. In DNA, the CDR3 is TGCGCCAGCAGCCAAGACGGACAGGTCCTCTTCTATGGCTACACCTTC.

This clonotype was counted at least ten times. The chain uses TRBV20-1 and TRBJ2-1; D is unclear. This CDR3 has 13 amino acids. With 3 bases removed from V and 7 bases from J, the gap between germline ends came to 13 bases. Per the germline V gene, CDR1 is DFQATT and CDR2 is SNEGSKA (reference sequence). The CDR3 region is CSARKVTSNEQFF. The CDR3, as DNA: TGCAGTGCTAGGAAGGTGACCTCTAATGAGCAGTTCTTC.

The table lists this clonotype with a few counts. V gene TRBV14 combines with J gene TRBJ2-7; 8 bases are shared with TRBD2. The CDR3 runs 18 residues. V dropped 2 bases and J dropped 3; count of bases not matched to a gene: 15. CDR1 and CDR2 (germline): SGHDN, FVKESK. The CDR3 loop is CASSQTVPISGVHYEQYF. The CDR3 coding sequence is TGTGCCAGCAGCCAAACGGTTCCCATTAGCGGGGTGCACTACGAGCAGTACTTC. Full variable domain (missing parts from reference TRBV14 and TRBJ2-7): EAGVTQFPSHSVIEKGQTVTLRCDPISGHDNLYWYRRVMGKEIKFLLHFVKESKQDESGMPNNRFLAERTGGTYSTLKVQPAELEDSGVYFCASSQTVPISGVHYEQYFGPGTRLTVT.

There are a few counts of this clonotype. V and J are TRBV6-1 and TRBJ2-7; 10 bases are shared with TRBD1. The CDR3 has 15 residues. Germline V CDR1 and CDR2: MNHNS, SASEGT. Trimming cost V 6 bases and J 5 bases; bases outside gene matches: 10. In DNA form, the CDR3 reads TGTGCCAGCAGCGGCGCCGGGACAGGGGTCGACGAGCAGTACTTC. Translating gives CASSGAGTGVDEQYF.

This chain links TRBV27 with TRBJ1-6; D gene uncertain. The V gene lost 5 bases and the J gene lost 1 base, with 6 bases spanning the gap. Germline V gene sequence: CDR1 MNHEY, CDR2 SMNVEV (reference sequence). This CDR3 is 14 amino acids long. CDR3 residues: CASSPRSYNSPLHF. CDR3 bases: TGTGCCAGCAGTCCCCGGTCCTATAATTCACCCCTCCACTTT.

In DNA form, the CDR3 reads TGCGCCAGCAGCCAAGATACAGGGCAAGAGACCCAGTACTTC. Its translation is CASSQDTGQETQYF. The V call is TRBV4-3, the J call TRBJ2-5, with D perhaps TRBD1 (6 bases). The CDR3 sequence is 14 residues long. Germline V gene sequence: CDR1 LGHNA, CDR2 YSLEER. The ends were cut back, 0 bases at V and 2 bases at J, with 7 bases in the middle.

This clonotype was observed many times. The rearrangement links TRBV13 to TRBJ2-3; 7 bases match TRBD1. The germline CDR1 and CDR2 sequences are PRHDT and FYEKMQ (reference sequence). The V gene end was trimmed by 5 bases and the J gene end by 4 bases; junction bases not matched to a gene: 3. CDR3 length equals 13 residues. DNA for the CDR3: TGTGCCAGCAGCGTTGGGACAGCAGATACGCAGTATTTT. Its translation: CASSVGTADTQYF.

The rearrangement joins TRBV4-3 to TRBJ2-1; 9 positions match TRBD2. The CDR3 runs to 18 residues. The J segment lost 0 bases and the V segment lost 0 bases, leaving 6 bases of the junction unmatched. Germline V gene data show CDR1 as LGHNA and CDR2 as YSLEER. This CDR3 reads CASSQDLLAGLSYNEQFF. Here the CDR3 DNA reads TGCGCCAGCAGCCAAGATCTCCTAGCGGGGCTCTCCTACAATGAGCAGTTCTTC.

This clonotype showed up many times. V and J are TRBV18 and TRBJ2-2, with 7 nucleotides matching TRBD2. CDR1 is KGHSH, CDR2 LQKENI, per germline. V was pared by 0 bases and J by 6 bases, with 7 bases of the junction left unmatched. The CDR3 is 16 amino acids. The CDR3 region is CASSPPGGRFAGELFF. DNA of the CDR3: TGTGCCAGCTCACCACCAGGCGGGAGATTCGCCGGGGAGCTGTTTTTT.

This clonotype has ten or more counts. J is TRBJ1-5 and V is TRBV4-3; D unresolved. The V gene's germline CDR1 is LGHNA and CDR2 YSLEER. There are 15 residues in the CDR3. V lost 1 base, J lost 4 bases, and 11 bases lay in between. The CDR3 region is CASSQVIGGNQPQHF. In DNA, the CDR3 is TGCGCCAGCAGCCAAGTTATCGGAGGGAATCAGCCCCAGCATTTT.

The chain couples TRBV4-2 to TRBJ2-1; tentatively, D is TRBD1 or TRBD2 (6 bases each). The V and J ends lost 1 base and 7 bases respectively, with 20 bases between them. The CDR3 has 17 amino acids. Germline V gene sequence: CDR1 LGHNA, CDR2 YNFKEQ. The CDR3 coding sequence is TGTGCCAGCAGCCAAGTCCACGGGGGCGCTTGGATGAATGAGCAGTTCTTC. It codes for CASSQVHGGAWMNEQFF.

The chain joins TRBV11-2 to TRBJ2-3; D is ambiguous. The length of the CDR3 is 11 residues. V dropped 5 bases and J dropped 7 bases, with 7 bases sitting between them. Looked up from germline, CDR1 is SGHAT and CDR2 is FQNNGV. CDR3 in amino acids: CASSAVNTQYF. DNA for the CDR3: TGTGCCAGCAGCGCAGTAAATACGCAGTATTTT. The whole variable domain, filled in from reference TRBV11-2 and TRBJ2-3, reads EAGVAQSPRYKIIEKRQSVAFWCNPISGHATLYWYQQILGQGPKLLIQFQNNGVVDDSQLPKDRFSAERLKGVDSTLKIQPAKLEDSAVYLCASSAVNTQYFGPGTRLTVL.

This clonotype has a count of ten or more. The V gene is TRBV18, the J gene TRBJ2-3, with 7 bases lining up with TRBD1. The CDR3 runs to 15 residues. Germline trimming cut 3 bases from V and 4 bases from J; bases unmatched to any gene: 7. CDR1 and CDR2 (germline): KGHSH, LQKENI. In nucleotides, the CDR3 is TGTGCCAGCTCACCGGGCAGGGGGAGATCAGATACGCAGTATTTT. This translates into CASSPGRGRSDTQYF. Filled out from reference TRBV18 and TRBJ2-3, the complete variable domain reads NAGVMQNPRHLVRRRGQEARLRCSPMKGHSHVYWYRQLPEEGLKFMVYLQKENIIDESGMPKERFSAEFPKEGPSILRIQQVVRGDSAAYFCASSPGRGRSDTQYFGPGTRLTVL.

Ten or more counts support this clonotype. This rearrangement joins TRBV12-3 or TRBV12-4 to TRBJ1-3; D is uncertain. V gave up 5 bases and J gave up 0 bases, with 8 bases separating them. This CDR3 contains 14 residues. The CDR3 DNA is TGTGCCAGCAGTGTAAGGAGCTCTGGAAACACCATATATTTT. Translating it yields CASSVRSSGNTIYF.

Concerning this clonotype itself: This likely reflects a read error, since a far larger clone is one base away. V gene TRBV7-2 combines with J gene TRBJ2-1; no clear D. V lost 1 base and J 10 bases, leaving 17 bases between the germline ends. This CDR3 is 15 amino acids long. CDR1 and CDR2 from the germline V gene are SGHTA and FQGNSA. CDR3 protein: CASSLGATTNYEQFF. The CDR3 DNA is TGTGCCAGCAGCTTAGGTGCTACAACGAACTACGAGCAGTTCTTC.

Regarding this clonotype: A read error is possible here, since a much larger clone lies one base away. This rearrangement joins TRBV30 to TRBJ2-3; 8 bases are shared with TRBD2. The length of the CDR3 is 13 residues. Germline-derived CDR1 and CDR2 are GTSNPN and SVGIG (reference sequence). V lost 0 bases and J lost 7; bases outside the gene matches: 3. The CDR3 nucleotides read TGTGCCTGGAGTGTAGCGGGGGCAAATACGCAGTATTTT. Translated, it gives CAWSVAGANTQYF.

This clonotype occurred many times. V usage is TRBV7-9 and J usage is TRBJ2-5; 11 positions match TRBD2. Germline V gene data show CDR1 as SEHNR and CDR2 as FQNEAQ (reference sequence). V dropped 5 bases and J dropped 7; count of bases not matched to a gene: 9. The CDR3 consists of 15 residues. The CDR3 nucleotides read TGTGCCAGCAGCCCCTTAGCGGGGGGGCCGAGGACCCAGTACTTC. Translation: CASSPLAGGPRTQYF.

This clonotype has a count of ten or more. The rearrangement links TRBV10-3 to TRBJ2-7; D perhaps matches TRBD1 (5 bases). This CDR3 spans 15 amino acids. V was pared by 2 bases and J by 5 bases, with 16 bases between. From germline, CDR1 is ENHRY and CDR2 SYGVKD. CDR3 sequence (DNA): TGTGCCATCAGTGAGGTTACAGCAGGGCGCCACGAGCAGTACGTC. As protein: CAISEVTAGRHEQYV.

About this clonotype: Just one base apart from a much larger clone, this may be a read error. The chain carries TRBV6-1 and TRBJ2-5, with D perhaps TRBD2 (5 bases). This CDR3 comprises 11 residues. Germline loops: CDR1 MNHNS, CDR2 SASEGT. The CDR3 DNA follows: TGTGCCAGCAGTCATGTGGAGGCCCAGCACTTC. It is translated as CASSHVEAQHF.

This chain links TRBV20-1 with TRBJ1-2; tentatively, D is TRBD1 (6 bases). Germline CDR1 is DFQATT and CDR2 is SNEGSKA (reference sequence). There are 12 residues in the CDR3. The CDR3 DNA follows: TGCTGTTCCTATAGGACAGCCTATGGCTACACCTTC. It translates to CCSYRTAYGYTF.

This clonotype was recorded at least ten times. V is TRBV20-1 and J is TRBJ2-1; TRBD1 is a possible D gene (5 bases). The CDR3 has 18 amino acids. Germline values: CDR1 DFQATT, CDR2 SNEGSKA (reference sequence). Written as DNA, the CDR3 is TGCGCTGGACACCGTTTTCTTCGACGCGGCTCCCTACGGTGGGAGCAGTTCTTC. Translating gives CAGHRFLRRGSLRWEQFF.

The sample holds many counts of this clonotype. In nucleotides, the CDR3 is TGTGCCAGCAGTTCTAGGGGGGGGGCCGGGGAGCTGTTTTTT. It is translated as CASSSRGGAGELFF. The chain has TRBV12-3 or TRBV12-4 and TRBJ2-2, with a weak D call TRBD2 (7 bases). The CDR3 loop spans 14 amino acids. Trimming removed 4 bases at V and 6 bases at J, with 12 bases between.

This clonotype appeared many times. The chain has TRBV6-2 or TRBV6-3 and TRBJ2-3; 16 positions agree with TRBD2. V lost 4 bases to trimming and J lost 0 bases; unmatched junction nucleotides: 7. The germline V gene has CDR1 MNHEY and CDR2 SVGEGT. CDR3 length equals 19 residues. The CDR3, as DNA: TGTGCCAGCAGTTCGGGACTAGCGGGAGGGCCGAGGAGCACAGATACGCAGTATTTT. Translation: CASSSGLAGGPRSTDTQYF.

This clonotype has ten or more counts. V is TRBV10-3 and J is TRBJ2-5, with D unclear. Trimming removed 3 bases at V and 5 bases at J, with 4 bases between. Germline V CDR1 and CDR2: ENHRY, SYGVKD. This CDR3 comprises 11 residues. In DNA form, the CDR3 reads TGTGCCATCAGTGATGGGGAGACCCAGTACTTC. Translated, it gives CAISDGETQYF.

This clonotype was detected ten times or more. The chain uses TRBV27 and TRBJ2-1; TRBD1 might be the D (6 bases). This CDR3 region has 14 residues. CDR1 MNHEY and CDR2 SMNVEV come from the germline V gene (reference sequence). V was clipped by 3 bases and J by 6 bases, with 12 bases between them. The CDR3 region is CASSFGQTLNEQFF. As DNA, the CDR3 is TGTGCCAGCAGTTTTGGACAGACCCTCAATGAGCAGTTCTTC.

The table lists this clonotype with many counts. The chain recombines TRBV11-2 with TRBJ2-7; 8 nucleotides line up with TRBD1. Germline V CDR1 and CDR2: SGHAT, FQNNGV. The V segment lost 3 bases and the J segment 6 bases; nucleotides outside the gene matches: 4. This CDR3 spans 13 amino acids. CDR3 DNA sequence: TGTGCCAGCAGCTTTGACAGGGGATCCGAGCAGTACTTC. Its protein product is CASSFDRGSEQYF. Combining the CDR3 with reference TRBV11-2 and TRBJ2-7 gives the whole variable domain EAGVAQSPRYKIIEKRQSVAFWCNPISGHATLYWYQQILGQGPKLLIQFQNNGVVDDSQLPKDRFSAERLKGVDSTLKIQPAKLEDSAVYLCASSFDRGSEQYFGPGTRLTVT.